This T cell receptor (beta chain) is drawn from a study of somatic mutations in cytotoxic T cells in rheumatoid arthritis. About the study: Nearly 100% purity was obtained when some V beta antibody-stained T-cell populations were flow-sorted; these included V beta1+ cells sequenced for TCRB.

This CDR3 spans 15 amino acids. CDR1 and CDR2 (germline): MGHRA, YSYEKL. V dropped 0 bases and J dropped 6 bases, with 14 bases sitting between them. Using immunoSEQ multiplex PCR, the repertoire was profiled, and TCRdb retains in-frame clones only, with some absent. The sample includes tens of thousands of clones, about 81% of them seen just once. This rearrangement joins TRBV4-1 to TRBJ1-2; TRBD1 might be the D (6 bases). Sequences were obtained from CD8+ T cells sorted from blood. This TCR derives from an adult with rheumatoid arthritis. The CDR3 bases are TGCGCCAGCAGCCAAGAAAGGGGGAGTAGGAATGGCTACACCTTC. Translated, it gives CASSQERGSRNGYTF.